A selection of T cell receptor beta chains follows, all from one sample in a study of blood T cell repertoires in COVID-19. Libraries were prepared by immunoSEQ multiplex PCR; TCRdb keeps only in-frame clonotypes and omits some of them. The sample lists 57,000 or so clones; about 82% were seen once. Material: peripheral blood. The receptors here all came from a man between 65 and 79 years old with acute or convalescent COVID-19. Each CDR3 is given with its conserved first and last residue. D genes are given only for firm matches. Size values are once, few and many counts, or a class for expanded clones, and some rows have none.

CDR3: CASSPRAISYEQYF
DNA: TGTGCCAGCAGTCCGAGGGCCATCTCCTACGAGCAGTACTTC
V: TRBV7-2
J: TRBJ2-7
size: .
D: .
length: 14

CDR3: CASSYTSPATQYF
DNA: TGCGCCAGCAGCTATACTAGTCCTGCTACGCAGTATTTT
V: TRBV5-1
J: TRBJ2-3
size: .
D: .
length: 13

CDR3: CASSLTGTPQETQYF
DNA: TGCGCCAGCAGCTTGACCGGGACACCCCAAGAGACCCAGTACTTC
V: TRBV5-1
J: TRBJ2-5
size: .
D: .
length: 15

CDR3: CASSLGWGGGSVQYF
DNA: TGTGCCAGCAGCCTCGGTTGGGGCGGGGGGTCGGTGCAGTACTTC
V: TRBV3-1/TRBV3-2
J: TRBJ2-7
size: .
D: TRBD2
length: 15

CDR3: CASSVPGLTYEQYF
DNA: TGCGCCAGCAGCGTCCCAGGGCTTACCTACGAGCAGTACTTC
V: TRBV4-1
J: TRBJ2-7
size: .
D: .
length: 14

CDR3: CASADPGDQPQHF
DNA: TGTGCCAGTGCTGACCCCGGGGATCAGCCCCAGCATTTT
V: TRBV19
J: TRBJ1-5
size: .
D: .
length: 13

CDR3: CASSQEQGGYNSPLHF
DNA: TGCGCCAGCAGCCAAGAACAGGGGGGGTATAATTCACCCCTCCACTTT
V: TRBV4-1
J: TRBJ1-6
size: .
D: TRBD1
length: 16

CDR3: CASSLRTSGGAGNEQFF
DNA: TGTGCCAGCAGCCTCCGGACTAGCGGGGGGGCCGGCAATGAGCAGTTCTTC
V: TRBV3-1/TRBV3-2
J: TRBJ2-1
size: .
D: TRBD2
length: 17

CDR3: CASSIRLDITDTQYF
DNA: TGTGCCAGTAGTATCCGGCTGGACATAACAGATACGCAGTATTTT
V: TRBV19
J: TRBJ2-3
size: once
D: .
length: 15

CDR3: CASRGTSGGSYEQYF
DNA: TGTGCCAGCAGGGGGACTAGCGGGGGCTCCTACGAGCAGTACTTC
V: TRBV2
J: TRBJ2-7
size: .
D: TRBD2
length: 15

CDR3: CASSYRGRGGETQYF
DNA: TGTGCCAGCAGCTACAGGGGGCGCGGGGGTGAGACCCAGTACTTC
V: TRBV5-8
J: TRBJ2-5
size: .
D: TRBD1
length: 15